The T cell receptor (beta chain) under discussion was sequenced for a study of PD-L1 blockade in urothelial cancer. Added to each PCR by spiking were synthetic TCR analog templates. Using immunoSEQ multiplex PCR, the repertoire was profiled, and TCRdb retains in-frame clones only, with some absent. The top ten hold 3.2% of the sample, which has about 130,000 clones, approximately 88% seen once. Indicated time point: pretreatment peripheral blood. The CDR3 consists of 14 residues. Deletions cut 8 bases from V and 5 bases from J, with 18 bases between. Germline-derived CDR1 and CDR2 are MDHEN and SYDVKM.

The clonotype was recovered from a man aged 50 to 60 with urothelial cancer. Sequenced material: PBMCs, taken around atezolizumab (anti-PD-L1) treatment. The chain couples TRBV28 to TRBJ1-1, with D perhaps matching TRBD1 (5 bases). CDR3 loop: CASLVRDSLTEAFF. The DNA for the CDR3 is TGTGCCAGCCTAGTTAGGGACTCCCTTACTGAAGCTTTCTTT.